This entry describes one T cell receptor (beta chain). Its specificity is not known. TCRdb analysed the RT-PCR reads with MiXCR anew, one entry per CDR3 protein. The sample yields a few hundred thousand distinct CDR3 sequences, 20% to 25% seen once. This record comes from a study of response to subunit inactivated influenza vaccine. Findings and caveats of the study: That few new T cells are recruited by each seasonal influenza vaccination was the authors' suggestion.

The CDR3 sequence is 14 residues long. V lost 6 bases, J lost 0 bases, and 2 bases stayed unmatched. Germline V gene sequence: CDR1 MDHEN, CDR2 SYDVKM. The receptor was isolated from a man between 50 and 75 years old who received an inactivated influenza vaccine. V and J are TRBV28 and TRBJ2-7; 10 bases align to TRBD2. The sample was PBMCs from blood, taken about 20 months after vaccination. CDR3 in DNA: TGTGCCAGCAGCACTAGCGGGGTCTCCTACGAGCAGTACTTC. This codes for CASSTSGVSYEQYF.